The 17 T cell receptor beta chains given below trace back to one sample, sequenced in a study of OX40 agonist ivuxolimab in advanced cancers. The data were produced by immunoSEQ multiplex PCR, yet TCRdb's version contains in-frame clones alone and is incomplete. The sample consists of more than 90,000 clones, approximately 84% of them appearing once. The source was CD4+ or CD8+ T cells sorted from blood, collected in a trial of the OX40 agonist ivuxolimab. The receptors here all came from an adult with an advanced solid tumor such as melanoma, head and neck, liver or kidney cancer.

The chain employs TRBV7-2 and TRBJ2-5; D ambiguous. Germline V CDR1 and CDR2: SGHTA, FQGNSA. V lost 1 base and J 5 bases, leaving 14 bases between the germline ends. The length of the CDR3 is 15 residues. CDR3 in DNA: TGTGCCAGCAGCTTAGGCCCCGGTATAAGGGAGACCCAGTACTTC. Encoded protein: CASSLGPGIRETQYF.

J is TRBJ2-1 and V is TRBV7-3; D gene ambiguous. The CDR3 has 15 residues. Germline CDR1 reads SGHTA; CDR2 reads FQGTGA. V lost 5 bases and J lost 3, with 14 bases in between. The CDR3 is CASSPYADNYNEQFF. In DNA, the CDR3 is TGTGCCAGCAGCCCGTACGCCGACAACTACAATGAGCAGTTCTTC.

The chain employs TRBV30 and TRBJ2-2; no clear D gene. In germline, CDR1 is GTSNPN, CDR2 SVGIG (reference sequence). This CDR3 has 12 amino acids. Trimming pared 5 bases from V and 0 bases from J, leaving 4 bases between. The CDR3 sequence: CAWWSNTGELFF. CDR3 nucleotides: TGTGCCTGGTGGTCGAACACCGGGGAGCTGTTTTTT.

This clone has a handful of counts. This chain connects TRBV7-9 to TRBJ1-1; TRBD1 is a possible D gene (6 bases). The CDR3 runs 15 residues. Trimming stripped 2 bases from V and 0 bases from J, with 10 bases between. The germline V gene encodes CDR1 SEHNR and CDR2 FQNEAQ (reference sequence). The CDR3 bases are TGTGCCAGCAGCTTAACAGGGTCTGTGAACACTGAAGCTTTCTTT. Translation: CASSLTGSVNTEAFF.

The chain's CDR3 is CASSLRLAGGPDTQYF. The CDR3 nucleotides read TGTGCCAGCAGCCTCCGACTAGCGGGGGGCCCAGATACGCAGTATTTT. The chain couples TRBV7-3 to TRBJ2-3; 13 bases fit TRBD2. J gave up 4 bases and V 5 bases, and 6 bases lay outside the gene matches. Germline V lookup: CDR1 SGHTA, CDR2 FQGTGA. CDR3 length: 16 amino acids.

The V and J genes are TRBV12-5 and TRBJ1-1, with 7 bases aligning to TRBD1. The germline V gene encodes CDR1 LGHNT and CDR2 FRNRAP. V lost 6 bases to trimming and J lost 1 base; unmatched junction nucleotides: 23. This CDR3 is built from 20 residues. DNA for the CDR3: TGTGCTAGTGGCCCACCCTCCTGGTGGAGGGGGCAGGAAAGGAACACTGAAGCTTTCTTT. Encoded protein: CASGPPSWWRGQERNTEAFF.

The chain combines TRBV7-9 with TRBJ2-2; no clear D. Germline V gene sequence: CDR1 SEHNR, CDR2 FQNEAQ (reference sequence). V was clipped by 3 bases and J by 4 bases, with 9 bases between them. This CDR3 is 14 amino acids long. The CDR3 nucleotides read TGTGCCAGCAGCTTCCCCGGGTTCACCGGGGAGCTGTTTTTT. Its translation is CASSFPGFTGELFF.

V is TRBV27 and J is TRBJ1-3, with D perhaps matching TRBD1 (6 bases). CDR3 length: 16 residues. V dropped 4 bases and J dropped 7 bases, with 20 bases sitting between them. Germline V gene sequence: CDR1 MNHEY, CDR2 SMNVEV (reference sequence). CDR3 residues: CASSSLWQGRGNTIYF. In nucleotides, the CDR3 is TGTGCCAGCAGTTCCCTATGGCAGGGGCGGGGTAACACCATATATTTT.

This clone has only one observation. This chain joins TRBV6-5 and TRBJ2-4; D ambiguous. Germline V gene sequence: CDR1 MNHEY, CDR2 SVGAGI. Trimming cost V 6 bases and J 1 base, with 7 bases left between them. CDR3 length equals 13 residues. As DNA, the CDR3 is TGTGCCAGCAGAGGCCCTGCCAAAAACATTCAGTACTTC. It codes for CASRGPAKNIQYF.

This sequence joins TRBV5-6 and TRBJ2-7, with unresolved D. The CDR3 runs 13 residues. Germline V gene sequence: CDR1 SGHDT, CDR2 YYEEEE. V lost 1 base and J 2 bases, leaving 7 bases between the germline ends. The CDR3 reads CASSLPSTYEQYF. The CDR3, as DNA: TGTGCCAGCAGCTTGCCTAGTACCTACGAGCAGTACTTC.

The V and J genes are TRBV10-3 and TRBJ2-1; TRBD1 or TRBD2 may be the D gene (5 bases each). V dropped 6 bases and J dropped 6 bases, with 12 bases sitting between them. Germline lookup yields CDR1 ENHRY and CDR2 SYGVKD. There are 13 residues in the CDR3. Written as DNA, the CDR3 is TGTGCCATCAGCCCGGGGCCCCCCAATGAGCAGTTCTTC. Residues: CAISPGPPNEQFF.

The rearrangement uses TRBV5-6 and TRBJ1-2; TRBD1 agrees at 9 bases. CDR1 is SGHDT and CDR2 is YYEEEE in the germline V gene. The CDR3 has 15 residues. Trimming at V came to 2 bases and at J to 2 bases, leaving 4 bases not matched to a gene. CDR3: CASSFPGTGNYGYTF. CDR3 coding DNA: TGTGCCAGCAGCTTTCCCGGGACAGGGAACTATGGCTACACCTTC.

The sample holds a few counts of this clone. V is TRBV6-5 and J is TRBJ1-5; unclear D gene. Looked up from germline, CDR1 is MNHEY and CDR2 is SVGAGI. Trimming left V 10 bases short and J 0 bases short, with 16 bases between. The CDR3 is 15 amino acids. The CDR3 nucleotides read TGTGCCACCAAGCCGAGGGCGGATAGCAATCAGCCCCAGCATTTT. It specifies CATKPRADSNQPQHF.

This chain links TRBV11-2 with TRBJ1-1, with D maybe TRBD1 (6 bases). Germline values: CDR1 SGHAT, CDR2 FQNNGV. With 3 bases removed from V and 0 bases from J, the gap between germline ends came to 14 bases. The CDR3 loop spans 16 amino acids. The CDR3 is CASSLNRVKMNTEAFF. The CDR3 DNA sequence: TGTGCCAGCAGCTTGAACAGGGTCAAAATGAACACTGAAGCTTTCTTT.

The chain carries TRBV2 and TRBJ2-3; perhaps TRBD2 as D (6 bases). In germline, CDR1 is SNHLY, CDR2 FYNNEI. Trimming removed 7 bases from V and 7 bases from J, with 24 bases in between. This CDR3 is built from 16 residues. CDR3: CASNGGLREWKNTQYF. CDR3 sequence (DNA): TGTGCCAGCAACGGCGGGTTACGGGAGTGGAAAAATACGCAGTATTTT.

The rearrangement joins TRBV9 to TRBJ2-7; TRBD1 aligns across 10 bases. The CDR3 totals 16 residues. V gave up 3 bases and J gave up 3 bases; unmatched junction bases: 9. The germline CDR1 and CDR2 sequences are SGDLS and YYNGEE. CDR3 amino acids: CASSASRDRGLYEQYF. The CDR3, as DNA: TGTGCCAGCAGCGCCTCCCGGGACAGGGGACTCTACGAGCAGTACTTC.

This clone was counted only a few times. The chain carries TRBV7-9 and TRBJ2-5; 10 positions match TRBD1. CDR1 is SEHNR and CDR2 is FQNEAQ in the germline V gene (reference sequence). The CDR3 length is 15 residues. The J segment lost 3 bases and the V segment lost 2 bases, leaving 3 bases of the junction unmatched. CDR3 in amino acids: CASSLYGTGEETQYF. CDR3 DNA sequence: TGTGCCAGCAGCTTATACGGGACAGGGGAAGAGACCCAGTACTTC. Full variable domain (outside the CDR3, taken from reference TRBV7-9 and TRBJ2-5): DTGVSQNPRHKITKRGQNVTFRCDPISEHNRLYWYRQTLGQGPEFLTYFQNEAQLEKSRLLSDRFSAERPKGSFSTLEIQRTEQGDSAMYLCASSLYGTGEETQYFGPGTRLLVL.